This is a list of T cell receptor beta chains from one sample in a study of shared clonotypes between healthy human individuals. Clones were sequenced by immunoSEQ multiplex PCR, and TCRdb holds only the in-frame ones, with some missing. The table has approximately 2,000,000 clones, 90% to 95% seen once; the top ten hold about 1.7%. Source material: naive CD8+ T cells from PBMCs. These receptors all stem from a man aged 18 to 29 in good health. Some clones in this sample may be carry-over from other donors' samples. Both conserved end residues are part of each CDR3. D genes are given only for firm matches. Clone size is given for some rows only: seen once, a few or many times, or a class if the clone is expanded.

cdr3_nt cdr3_aa j_call clone_size d_call v_call
TGTGCCAGCAGCTGGCCGGGACTAGCGAACACCGGGGAGCTGTTTTTT CASSWPGLANTGELFF TRBJ2-2 NA TRBD2 TRBV11-2
TGTGCCAGCTCACCACCTAAAACCCGAGGGGGCTTTGGCAATCAGCCCCAGCATTTT CASSPPKTRGGFGNQPQHF TRBJ1-5 NA TRBD1 TRBV18
TGTGCCTCGCAGGTGTTCGGGCAGCCCCAGCATTTT CASQVFGQPQHF TRBJ1-5 NA NA TRBV5-6
TGTGCCAGCAGTTTGGGTCTGACCTACGAGCAGTACTTC CASSLGLTYEQYF TRBJ2-7 few NA TRBV27
TGTGCCAGCATCATCTCGGGTACCGGTGAGACCCAGTACTTC CASIISGTGETQYF TRBJ2-5 NA NA TRBV5-8
TGTGCCAGCAGTTTAGGTGCGACCTACGAGCAGTACTTC CASSLGATYEQYF TRBJ2-7 few NA TRBV27
TGTGCCAGCAGTCCCTCTCCCGCCAGCTACGAGCAGTACTTC CASSPSPASYEQYF TRBJ2-7 NA NA TRBV27
TGTGCCAGCAGTGCCCCGGGACAGTCCTACAATGAGCAGTTCTTC CASSAPGQSYNEQFF TRBJ2-1 NA TRBD1 TRBV6-1
TGTGCCAGCAGCGACCCGTACAGGGTGGGACAGCCCCAGCATTTT CASSDPYRVGQPQHF TRBJ1-5 NA NA TRBV6-4
TGTGCCAGCAGTTTTTCTGGGAGCACAGATACGCAGTATTTT CASSFSGSTDTQYF TRBJ2-3 NA NA TRBV28
TGCGCCAGCAGCCAAGAAGCTAGTCCTAAGGATGAGCAGTTCTTC CASSQEASPKDEQFF TRBJ2-1 few NA TRBV4-1
TGTGCCAGCAGTTTAGCCGCCGGGACTGCAGCCTACGAGCAGTACTTC CASSLAAGTAAYEQYF TRBJ2-7 NA NA TRBV27
TGTGCCAGCAGTTTACTCGGACAGGGGAGTAATGAGCAGTTCTTC CASSLLGQGSNEQFF TRBJ2-1 NA TRBD1 TRBV27
TGTGCCAGCAGCGTAGCTCCTAATCAGCCCCAGCATTTT CASSVAPNQPQHF TRBJ1-5 NA NA TRBV9
TGTGCCAGCAGCAACCTTTACAACGAGCAGTACTTC CASSNLYNEQYF TRBJ2-7 NA NA TRBV7-9